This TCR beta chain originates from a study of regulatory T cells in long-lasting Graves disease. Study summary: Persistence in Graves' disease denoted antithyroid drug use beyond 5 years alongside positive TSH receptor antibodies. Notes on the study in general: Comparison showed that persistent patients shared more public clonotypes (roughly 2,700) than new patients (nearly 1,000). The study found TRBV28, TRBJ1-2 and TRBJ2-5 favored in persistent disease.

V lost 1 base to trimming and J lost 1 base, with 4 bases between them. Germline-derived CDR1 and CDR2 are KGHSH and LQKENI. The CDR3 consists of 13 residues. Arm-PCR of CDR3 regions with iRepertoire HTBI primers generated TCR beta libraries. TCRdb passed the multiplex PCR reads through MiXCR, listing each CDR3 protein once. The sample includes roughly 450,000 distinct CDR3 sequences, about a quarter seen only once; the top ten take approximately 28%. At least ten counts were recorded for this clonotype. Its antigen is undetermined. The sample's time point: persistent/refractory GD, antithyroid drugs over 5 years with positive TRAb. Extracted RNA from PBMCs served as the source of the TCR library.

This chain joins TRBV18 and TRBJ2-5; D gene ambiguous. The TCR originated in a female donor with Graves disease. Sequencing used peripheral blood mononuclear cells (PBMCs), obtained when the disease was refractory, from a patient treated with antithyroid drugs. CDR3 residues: CASSPLRQETQYF. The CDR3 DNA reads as TGTGCCAGCTCACCACTCCGCCAAGAGACCCAGTACTTC. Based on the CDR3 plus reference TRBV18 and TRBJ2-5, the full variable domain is NAGVMQNPRHLVRRRGQEARLRCSPMKGHSHVYWYRQLPEEGLKFMVYLQKENIIDESGMPKERFSAEFPKEGPSILRIQQVVRGDSAAYFCASSPLRQETQYFGPGTRLLVL.